These 9 T cell receptor beta chains share one sample of origin, sequenced in a study of control samples from healthy donors and cancer patients. Using immunoSEQ multiplex PCR, the repertoire was profiled, and TCRdb retains in-frame clones only, with some absent. The table includes roughly 39,000 clones, roughly 92% detected once. Sequences were obtained from blood. The receptors shown here come from a woman between 50 and 59 years old in good health.

The chain is built from TRBV11-2 and TRBJ2-5; D possibly corresponds to TRBD2 (5 bases). Germline V gives CDR1 SGHAT, CDR2 FQNNGV. V lost 4 bases and J lost 9, with 18 bases in between. This CDR3 has 14 residues. In nucleotides, the CDR3 is TGTGCCAGCAGCTCCCCACAGCCCCCGAGGGCCCAGTACTTC. Residues: CASSSPQPPRAQYF.

This clone appeared once. The rearrangement links TRBV9 to TRBJ1-4; D is perhaps TRBD1 (5 bases). The V gene's germline CDR1 is SGDLS and CDR2 YYNGEE. Deletions cut 0 bases from V and 5 bases from J, with 8 bases between. The CDR3 sequence is 14 residues long. CDR3 protein: CASSVDPGNEKLFF. CDR3 bases: TGTGCCAGCAGCGTAGATCCAGGGAATGAAAAACTGTTTTTT.

This clone showed up just a few times. This chain uses TRBV3-1 (or the pseudogene TRBV3-2) with TRBJ1-1; D call uncertain. Germline V lookup: CDR1 LGHDT, CDR2 YNNKEL (reference sequence). The CDR3 length is 13 residues. Trimming left V 4 bases short and J 4 bases short, with 10 bases between. The CDR3 nucleotides are TGTGCCAGCAGCCCGTTACAGACCACTGAAGCTTTCTTT. It is translated as CASSPLQTTEAFF.

This clone occurred once. This chain joins TRBV19 and TRBJ1-2; D gene uncertain. V was trimmed by 1 base and J by 5 bases, leaving 8 bases between them. Germline CDR1 is LNHDA and CDR2 is SQIVND (reference sequence). This CDR3 comprises 13 residues. The CDR3 loop reads CASSIAGAYGYTF. The CDR3 nucleotides read TGTGCCAGTAGTATAGCTGGAGCATATGGCTACACCTTC.

This sequence joins TRBV6-2 or TRBV6-3 and TRBJ2-5, with 14 bases fitting TRBD2. The CDR3 sequence is 16 residues long. CDR1 and CDR2 (germline): MNHEY, SVGEGT. V dropped 4 bases and J dropped 5; count of bases not matched to a gene: 6. The CDR3, as DNA: TGTGCCAGCAGTTCCAGACGGACTAGCGGGGGGGAGACCCAGTACTTC. Protein: CASSSRRTSGGETQYF.

The CDR3 coding sequence is TGTGCCAGCAGCGTAGCGGGGGGCTGGAATGAGCAGTTCTTC. Translation: CASSVAGGWNEQFF. The rearrangement joins TRBV9 to TRBJ2-1, with a weak D call TRBD2 (7 bases). Looked up from germline, CDR1 is SGDLS and CDR2 is YYNGEE. The CDR3 sequence is 14 residues long. The V and J ends lost 0 bases and 7 bases respectively, with 11 bases between them.

This clone is a singleton in its sample. V and J are TRBV24-1 and TRBJ2-3; D possibly corresponds to TRBD1 (5 bases). Germline V gives CDR1 KGHDR, CDR2 SFDVKD. The CDR3 sequence is 14 residues long. Trimming stripped 5 bases from V and 7 bases from J, with 15 bases between. The CDR3 is CATSGAGKSNTQYF. The CDR3 region has the DNA TGTGCCACCAGTGGGGCAGGGAAGTCAAATACGCAGTATTTT.

The chain joins TRBV6-5 to TRBJ2-5, with D perhaps TRBD1 (5 bases). V was shortened by 6 bases and J by 3 bases, with 11 bases between the two germline ends. The CDR3 extends over 13 amino acids. Per germline, CDR1 MNHEY and CDR2 SVGAGI. The CDR3 DNA is TGTGCCAGCAGAACAGGAAAGGAAGAGACCCAGTACTTC. Amino acid sequence: CASRTGKEETQYF.

The table lists this clone with a count of one. This chain connects TRBV7-9 to TRBJ2-3; 11 nucleotides align to TRBD2. The V gene's germline CDR1 is SEHNR and CDR2 FQNEAQ (reference sequence). This CDR3 is 16 amino acids long. Germline trimming cut 2 bases from V and 4 bases from J; bases unmatched to any gene: 5. The CDR3 reads CASSLLAGGAPDTQYF. CDR3 DNA: TGTGCCAGCAGCTTACTAGCGGGGGGAGCCCCAGATACGCAGTATTTT.